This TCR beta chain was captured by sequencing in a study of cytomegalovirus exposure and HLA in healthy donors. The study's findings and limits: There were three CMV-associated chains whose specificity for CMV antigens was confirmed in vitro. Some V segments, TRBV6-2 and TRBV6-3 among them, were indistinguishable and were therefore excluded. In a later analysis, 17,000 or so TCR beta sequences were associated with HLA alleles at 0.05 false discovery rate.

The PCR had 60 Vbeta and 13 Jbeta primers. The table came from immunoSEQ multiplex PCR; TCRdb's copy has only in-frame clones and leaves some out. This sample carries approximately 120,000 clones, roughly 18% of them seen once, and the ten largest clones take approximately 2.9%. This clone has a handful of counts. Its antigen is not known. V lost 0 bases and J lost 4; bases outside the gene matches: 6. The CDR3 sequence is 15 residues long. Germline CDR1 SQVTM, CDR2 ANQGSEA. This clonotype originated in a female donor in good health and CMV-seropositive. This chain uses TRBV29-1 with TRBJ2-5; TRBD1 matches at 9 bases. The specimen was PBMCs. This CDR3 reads CSVEDWGQGRETQYF. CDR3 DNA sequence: TGCAGCGTTGAAGATTGGGGACAGGGTCGAGAGACCCAGTACTTC.